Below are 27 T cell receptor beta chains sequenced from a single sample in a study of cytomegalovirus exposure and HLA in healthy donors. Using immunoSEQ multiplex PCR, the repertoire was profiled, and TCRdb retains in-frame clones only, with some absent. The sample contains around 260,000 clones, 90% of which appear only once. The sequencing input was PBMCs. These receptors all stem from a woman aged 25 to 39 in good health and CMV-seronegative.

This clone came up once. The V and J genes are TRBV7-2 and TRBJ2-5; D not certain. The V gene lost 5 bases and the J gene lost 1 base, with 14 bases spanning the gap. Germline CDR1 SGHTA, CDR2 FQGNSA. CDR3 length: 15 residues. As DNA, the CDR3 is TGTGCCAGCAGCCTCCACGGGCCTCCCCAAGAGACCCAGTACTTC. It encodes CASSLHGPPQETQYF.

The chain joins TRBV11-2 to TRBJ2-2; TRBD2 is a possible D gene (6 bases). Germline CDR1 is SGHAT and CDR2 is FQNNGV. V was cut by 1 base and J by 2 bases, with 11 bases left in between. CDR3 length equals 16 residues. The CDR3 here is CASSLGLAANTGELFF. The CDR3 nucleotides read TGTGCCAGCAGCTTAGGGTTAGCGGCTAACACCGGGGAGCTGTTTTTT.

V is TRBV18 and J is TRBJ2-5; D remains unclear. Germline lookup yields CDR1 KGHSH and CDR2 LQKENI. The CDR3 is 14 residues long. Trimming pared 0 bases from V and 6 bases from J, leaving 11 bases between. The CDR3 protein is CASSPPTTLKTQYF. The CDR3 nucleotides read TGTGCCAGCTCACCACCAACCACTCTTAAGACCCAGTACTTC.

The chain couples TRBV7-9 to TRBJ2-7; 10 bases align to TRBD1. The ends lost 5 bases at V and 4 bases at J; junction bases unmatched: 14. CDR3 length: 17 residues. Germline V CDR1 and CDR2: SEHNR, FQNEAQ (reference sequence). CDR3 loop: CASSIRPGTGARYEQYF. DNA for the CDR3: TGTGCCAGCAGCATCCGGCCGGGGACAGGGGCTAGATACGAGCAGTACTTC.

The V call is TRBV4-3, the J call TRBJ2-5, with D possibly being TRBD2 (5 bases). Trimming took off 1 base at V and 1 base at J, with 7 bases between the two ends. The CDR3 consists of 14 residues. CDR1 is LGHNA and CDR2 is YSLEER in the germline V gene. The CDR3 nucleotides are TGCGCCAGCAGCCAAGGAGGGCCCCAAGAGACCCAGTACTTC. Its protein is CASSQGGPQETQYF.

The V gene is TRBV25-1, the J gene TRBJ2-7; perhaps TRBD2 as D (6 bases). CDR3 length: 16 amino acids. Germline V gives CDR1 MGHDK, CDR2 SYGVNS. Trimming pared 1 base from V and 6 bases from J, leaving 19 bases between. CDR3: CASSEFSPVVGGEQYF. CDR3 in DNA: TGTGCCAGCAGTGAATTTTCTCCGGTGGTGGGAGGCGAGCAGTACTTC.

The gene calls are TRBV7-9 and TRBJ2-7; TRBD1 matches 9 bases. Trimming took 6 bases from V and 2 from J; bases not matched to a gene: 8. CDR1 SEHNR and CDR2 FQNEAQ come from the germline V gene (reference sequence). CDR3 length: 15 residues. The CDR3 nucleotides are TGTGCCAGCAGAGACGGGACAGGGAGTGCCTACGAGCAGTACTTC. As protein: CASRDGTGSAYEQYF.

The CDR3: CASSLGSTGNIYEQYF. The CDR3, as DNA: TGTGCCAGCAGCTTAGGCTCGACAGGGAATATCTACGAGCAGTACTTC. The chain uses TRBV7-8 and TRBJ2-7; 7 positions match TRBD1. With V trimmed by 1 base and J by 3 bases, 9 bases remained unmatched. The CDR3 sequence is 16 residues long. Germline V gene sequence: CDR1 SGHVS, CDR2 FQNEAQ.

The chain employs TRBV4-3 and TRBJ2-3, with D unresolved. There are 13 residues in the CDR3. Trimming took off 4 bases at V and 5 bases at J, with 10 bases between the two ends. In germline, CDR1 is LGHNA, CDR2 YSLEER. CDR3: CASSPGHVDTQYF. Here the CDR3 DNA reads TGCGCCAGCAGCCCCGGTCATGTAGATACGCAGTATTTT.

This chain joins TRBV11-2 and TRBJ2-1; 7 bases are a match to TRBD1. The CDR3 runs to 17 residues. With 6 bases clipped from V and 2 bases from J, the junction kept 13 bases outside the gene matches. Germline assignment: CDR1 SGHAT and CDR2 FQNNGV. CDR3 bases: TGTGCCAGCAGACGACAGGGCCTAGGGGAGCCCTACAATGAGCAGTTCTTC. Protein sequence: CASRRQGLGEPYNEQFF.

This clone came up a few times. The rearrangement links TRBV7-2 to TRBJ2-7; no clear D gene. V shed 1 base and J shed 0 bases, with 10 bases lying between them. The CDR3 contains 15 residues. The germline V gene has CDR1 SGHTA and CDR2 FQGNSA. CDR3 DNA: TGTGCCAGCAGCTTAGGTCAGCAAAGCTCCTACGAGCAGTACTTC. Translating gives CASSLGQQSSYEQYF.

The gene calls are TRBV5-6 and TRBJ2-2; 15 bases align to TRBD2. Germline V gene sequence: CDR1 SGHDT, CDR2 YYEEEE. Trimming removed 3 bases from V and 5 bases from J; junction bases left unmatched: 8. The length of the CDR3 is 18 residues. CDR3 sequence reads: CASSSVGLAGGGTGELFF. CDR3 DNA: TGTGCCAGCAGCTCGGTGGGACTAGCGGGAGGTGGAACCGGGGAGCTGTTTTTT.

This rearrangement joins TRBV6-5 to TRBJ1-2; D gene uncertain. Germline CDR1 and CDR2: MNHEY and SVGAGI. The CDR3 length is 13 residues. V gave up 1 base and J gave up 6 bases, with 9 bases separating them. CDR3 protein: CASSYLGIDGYTF. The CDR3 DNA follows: TGTGCCAGCAGTTACTTGGGTATCGATGGCTACACCTTC.

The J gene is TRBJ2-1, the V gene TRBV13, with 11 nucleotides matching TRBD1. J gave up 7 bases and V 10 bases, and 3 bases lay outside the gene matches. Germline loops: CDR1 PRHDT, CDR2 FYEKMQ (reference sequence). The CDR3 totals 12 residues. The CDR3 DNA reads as TGTGCCACTGGGACAGGGGGGAATGAGCAGTTCTTC. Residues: CATGTGGNEQFF.

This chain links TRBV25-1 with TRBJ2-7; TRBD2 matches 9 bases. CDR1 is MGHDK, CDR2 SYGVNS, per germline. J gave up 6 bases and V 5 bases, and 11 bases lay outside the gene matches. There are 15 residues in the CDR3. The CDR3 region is CASSRAGSGSSEQYF. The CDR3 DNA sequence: TGTGCCAGCAGTAGGGCAGGTAGCGGGAGCAGCGAGCAGTACTTC.

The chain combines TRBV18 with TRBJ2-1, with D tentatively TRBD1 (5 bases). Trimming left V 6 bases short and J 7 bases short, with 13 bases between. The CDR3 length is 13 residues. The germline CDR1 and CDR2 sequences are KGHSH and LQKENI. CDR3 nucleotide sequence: TGTGCCAGCTCGTCATCCAGGGTGAATGAGCAGTTCTTC. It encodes CASSSSRVNEQFF.

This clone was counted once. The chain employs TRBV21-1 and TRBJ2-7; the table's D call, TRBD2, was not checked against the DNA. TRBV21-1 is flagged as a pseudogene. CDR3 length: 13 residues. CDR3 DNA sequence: TGTGCCAGCAGCAAAGGTAGCGCCTACGAGCAGTACTTC. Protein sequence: CASSKGSAYEQYF.

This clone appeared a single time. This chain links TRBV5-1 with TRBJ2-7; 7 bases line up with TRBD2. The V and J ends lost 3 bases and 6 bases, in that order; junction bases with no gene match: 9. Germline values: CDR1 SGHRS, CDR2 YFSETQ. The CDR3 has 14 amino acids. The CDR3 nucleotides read TGCGCCAGCAGCTCCCACGGCGGGAGCGGCGAGCAGTACTTC. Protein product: CASSSHGGSGEQYF.

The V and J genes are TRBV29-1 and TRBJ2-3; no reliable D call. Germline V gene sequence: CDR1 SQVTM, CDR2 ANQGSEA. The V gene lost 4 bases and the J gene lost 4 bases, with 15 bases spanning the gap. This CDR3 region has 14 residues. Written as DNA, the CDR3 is TGCAGCGTTGTCCCCAGGTTTAGGTCAGATACGCAGTATTTT. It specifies CSVVPRFRSDTQYF.

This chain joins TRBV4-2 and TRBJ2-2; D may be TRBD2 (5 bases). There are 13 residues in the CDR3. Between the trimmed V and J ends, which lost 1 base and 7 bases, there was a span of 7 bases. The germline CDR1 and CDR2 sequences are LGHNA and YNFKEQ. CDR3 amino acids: CASSQVALGELFF. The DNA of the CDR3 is TGTGCCAGCAGCCAAGTAGCGCTCGGGGAGCTGTTTTTT.

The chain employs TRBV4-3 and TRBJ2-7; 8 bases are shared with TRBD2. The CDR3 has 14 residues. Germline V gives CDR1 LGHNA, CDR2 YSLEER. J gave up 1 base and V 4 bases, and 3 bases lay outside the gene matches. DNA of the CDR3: TGCGCCAGCAGCCCAGGGACTAGTTCCTACGAGCAGTACTTC. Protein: CASSPGTSSYEQYF.

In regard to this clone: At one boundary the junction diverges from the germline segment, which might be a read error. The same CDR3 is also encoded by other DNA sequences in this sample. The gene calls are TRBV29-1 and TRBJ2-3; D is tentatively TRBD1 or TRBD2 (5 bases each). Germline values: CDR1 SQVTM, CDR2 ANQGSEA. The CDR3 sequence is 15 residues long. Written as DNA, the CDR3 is TGCAGCGTGGCCCCGGGACGGGGTTACACAGATACGCAATATTTT. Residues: CSVAPGRGYTDTQYF.

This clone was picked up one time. Here the CDR3 reads CASSPGDRVGYEQYF. The CDR3 coding sequence is TGTGCCAGCAGCCCGGGGGACAGGGTAGGCTACGAGCAGTACTTC. This chain connects TRBV5-5 to TRBJ2-7; 9 bases align to TRBD1. Germline CDR1 and CDR2: SGHKS and YYEKEE (reference sequence). The V segment lost 4 bases and the J segment 3 bases; nucleotides outside the gene matches: 8. The CDR3 has 15 amino acids.

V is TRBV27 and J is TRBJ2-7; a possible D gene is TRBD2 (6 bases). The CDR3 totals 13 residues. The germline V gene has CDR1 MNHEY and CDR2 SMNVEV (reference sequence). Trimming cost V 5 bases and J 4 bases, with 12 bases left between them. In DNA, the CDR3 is TGTGCCAGCAGTATTCACCGGGGGTACGAGCAGTACTTC. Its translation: CASSIHRGYEQYF.

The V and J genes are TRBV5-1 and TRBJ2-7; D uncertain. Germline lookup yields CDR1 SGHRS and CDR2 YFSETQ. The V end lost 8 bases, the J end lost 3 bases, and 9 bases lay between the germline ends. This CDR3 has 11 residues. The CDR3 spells CARALIYEQYF. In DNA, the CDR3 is TGCGCCAGGGCCCTTATCTACGAGCAGTACTTC.

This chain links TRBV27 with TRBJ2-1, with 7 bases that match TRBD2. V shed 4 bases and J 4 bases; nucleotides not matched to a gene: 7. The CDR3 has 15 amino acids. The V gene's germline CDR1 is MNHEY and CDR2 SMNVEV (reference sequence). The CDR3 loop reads CASSYLAGAYNEQFF. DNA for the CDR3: TGTGCCAGCAGTTATCTGGCGGGAGCTTACAATGAGCAGTTCTTC.

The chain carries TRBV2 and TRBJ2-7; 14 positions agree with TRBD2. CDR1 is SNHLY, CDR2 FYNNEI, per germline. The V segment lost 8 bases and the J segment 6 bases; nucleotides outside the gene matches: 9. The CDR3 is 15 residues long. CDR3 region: CASRGLAGAVGEQYF. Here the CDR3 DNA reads TGTGCCAGCCGGGGACTAGCGGGAGCGGTGGGCGAGCAGTACTTC.